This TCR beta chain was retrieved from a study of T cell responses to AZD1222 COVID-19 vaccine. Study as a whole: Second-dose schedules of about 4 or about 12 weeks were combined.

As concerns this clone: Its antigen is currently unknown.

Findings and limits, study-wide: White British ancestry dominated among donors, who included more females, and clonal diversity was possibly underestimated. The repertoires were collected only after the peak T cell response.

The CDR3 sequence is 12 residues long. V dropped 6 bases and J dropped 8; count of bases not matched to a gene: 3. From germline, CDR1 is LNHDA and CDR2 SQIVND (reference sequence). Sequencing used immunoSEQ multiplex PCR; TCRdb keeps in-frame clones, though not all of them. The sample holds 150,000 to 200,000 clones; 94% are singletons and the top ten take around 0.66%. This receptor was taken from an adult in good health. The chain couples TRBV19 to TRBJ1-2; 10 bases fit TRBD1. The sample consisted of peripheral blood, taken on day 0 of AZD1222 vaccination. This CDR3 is CASSGTGEGYTF. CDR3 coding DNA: TGTGCCAGTAGCGGGACAGGGGAAGGCTACACCTTC.